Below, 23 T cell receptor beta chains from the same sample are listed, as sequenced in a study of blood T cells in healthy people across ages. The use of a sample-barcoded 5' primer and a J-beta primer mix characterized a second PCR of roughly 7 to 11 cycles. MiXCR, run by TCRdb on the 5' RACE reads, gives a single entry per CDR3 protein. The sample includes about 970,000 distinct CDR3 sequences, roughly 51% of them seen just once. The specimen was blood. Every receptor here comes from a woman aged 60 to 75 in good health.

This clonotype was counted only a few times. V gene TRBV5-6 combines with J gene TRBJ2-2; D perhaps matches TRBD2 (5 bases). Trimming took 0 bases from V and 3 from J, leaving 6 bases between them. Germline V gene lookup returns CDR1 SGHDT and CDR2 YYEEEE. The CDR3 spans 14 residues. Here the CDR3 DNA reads TGTGCCAGCAGCTTGGACGGGGACACCGGGGAGCTGTTTTTT. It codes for CASSLDGDTGELFF.

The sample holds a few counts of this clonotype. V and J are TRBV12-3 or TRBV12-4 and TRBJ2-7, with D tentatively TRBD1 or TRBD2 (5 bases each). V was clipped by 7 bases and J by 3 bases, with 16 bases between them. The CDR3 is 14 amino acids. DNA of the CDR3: TGTGCCAGCACGTTCACCGGGACCCTCTACGAGCAGTACTTC. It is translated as CASTFTGTLYEQYF.

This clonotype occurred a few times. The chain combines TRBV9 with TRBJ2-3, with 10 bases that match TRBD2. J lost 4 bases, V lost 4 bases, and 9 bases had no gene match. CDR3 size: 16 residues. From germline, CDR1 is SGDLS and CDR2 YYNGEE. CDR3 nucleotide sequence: TGTGCCAGCAGCCCAGACGGTAGCGGGAGGCCAGATACGCAGTATTTT. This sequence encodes CASSPDGSGRPDTQYF.

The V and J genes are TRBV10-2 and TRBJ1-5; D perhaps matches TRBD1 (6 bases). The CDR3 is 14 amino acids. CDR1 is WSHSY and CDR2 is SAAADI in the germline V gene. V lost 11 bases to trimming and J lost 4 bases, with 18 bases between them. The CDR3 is CAPGDIPNNQPQHF. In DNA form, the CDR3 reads TGCGCCCCCGGGGACATACCCAATAATCAGCCCCAGCATTTT.

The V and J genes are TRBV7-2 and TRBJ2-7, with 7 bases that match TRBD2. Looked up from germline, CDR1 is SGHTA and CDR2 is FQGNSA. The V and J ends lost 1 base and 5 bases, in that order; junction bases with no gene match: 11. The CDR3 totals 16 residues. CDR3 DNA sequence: TGTACCAGCAGCTTAGGCTTTGGGGGGGGTACCCACGAGCAGTACTTC. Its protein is CTSSLGFGGGTHEQYF.

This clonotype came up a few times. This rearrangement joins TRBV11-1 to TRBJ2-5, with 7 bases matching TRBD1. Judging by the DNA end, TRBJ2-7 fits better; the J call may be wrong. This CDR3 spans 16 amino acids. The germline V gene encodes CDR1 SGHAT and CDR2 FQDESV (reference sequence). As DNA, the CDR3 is TGTGCCAGCAGCTCCCGGGACAGAGTTGCCTCCTACGAGCAGTACTTC. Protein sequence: CASSSRDRVASYEQYF.

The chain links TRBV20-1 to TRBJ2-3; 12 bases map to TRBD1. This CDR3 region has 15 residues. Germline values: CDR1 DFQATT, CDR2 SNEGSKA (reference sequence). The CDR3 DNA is TGCAGCTTTGACCCGGGACAGGGGGCTTCAGATACGCAGTATTTT. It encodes CSFDPGQGASDTQYF.

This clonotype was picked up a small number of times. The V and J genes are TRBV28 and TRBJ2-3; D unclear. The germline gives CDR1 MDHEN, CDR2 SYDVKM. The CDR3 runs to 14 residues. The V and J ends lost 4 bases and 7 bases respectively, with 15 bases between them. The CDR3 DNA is TGTGCCAGCAGTTCTCCGCCTAAGAGGAATACGCAGTATTTT. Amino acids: CASSSPPKRNTQYF. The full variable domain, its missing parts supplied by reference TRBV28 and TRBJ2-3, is DVKVTQSSRYLVKRTGEKVFLECVQDMDHENMFWYRQDPGLGLRLIYFSYDVKMKEKGDIPEGYSVSREKKERFSLILESASTNQTSMYLCASSSPPKRNTQYFGPGTRLTVL.

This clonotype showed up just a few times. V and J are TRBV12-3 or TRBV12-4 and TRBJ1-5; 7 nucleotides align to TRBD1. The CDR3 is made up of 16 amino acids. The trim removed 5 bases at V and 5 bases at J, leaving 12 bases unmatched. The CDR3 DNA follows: TGTGCCAGCAGTCCAGTTGCCGGGACAGCTTATCAGCCCCAGCATTTT. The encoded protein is CASSPVAGTAYQPQHF.

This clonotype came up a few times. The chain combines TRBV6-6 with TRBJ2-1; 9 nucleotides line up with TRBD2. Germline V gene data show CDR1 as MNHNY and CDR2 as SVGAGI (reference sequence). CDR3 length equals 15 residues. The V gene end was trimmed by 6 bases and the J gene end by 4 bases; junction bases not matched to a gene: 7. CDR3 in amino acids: CASRDSGSSYNEQFF. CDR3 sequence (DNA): TGTGCCAGCAGAGATAGCGGGAGTTCGTACAATGAGCAGTTCTTC.

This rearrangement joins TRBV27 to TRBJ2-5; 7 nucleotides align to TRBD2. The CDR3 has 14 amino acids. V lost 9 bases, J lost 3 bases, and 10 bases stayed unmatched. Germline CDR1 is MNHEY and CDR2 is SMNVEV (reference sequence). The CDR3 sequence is CARGRERREETQYF. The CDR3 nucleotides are TGTGCCAGGGGGCGGGAGAGGAGGGAAGAGACCCAGTACTTC.

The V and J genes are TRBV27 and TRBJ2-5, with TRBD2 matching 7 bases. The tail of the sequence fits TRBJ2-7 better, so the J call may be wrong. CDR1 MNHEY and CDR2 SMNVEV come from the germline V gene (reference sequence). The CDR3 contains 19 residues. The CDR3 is CASSLSWSGGPGSSHEQYF. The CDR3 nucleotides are TGTGCCAGCAGTTTATCGTGGTCGGGAGGACCGGGTTCGTCCCACGAGCAGTACTTC.

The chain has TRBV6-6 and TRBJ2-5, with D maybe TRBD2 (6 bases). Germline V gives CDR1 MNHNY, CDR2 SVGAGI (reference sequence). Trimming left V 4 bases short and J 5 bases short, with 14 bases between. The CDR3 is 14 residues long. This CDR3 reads CASSSGTPPETQYF. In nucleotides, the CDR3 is TGTGCCAGCAGTTCCGGGACTCCCCCCGAGACCCAGTACTTC.

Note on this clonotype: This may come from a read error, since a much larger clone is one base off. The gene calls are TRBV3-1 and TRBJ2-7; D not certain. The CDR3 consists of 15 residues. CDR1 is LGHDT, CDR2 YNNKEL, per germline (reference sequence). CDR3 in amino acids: CASSQEGVGQYERYF. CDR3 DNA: TGTGCCAGCAGCCAAGAAGGAGTAGGTCAATACGAGCGGTACTTC.

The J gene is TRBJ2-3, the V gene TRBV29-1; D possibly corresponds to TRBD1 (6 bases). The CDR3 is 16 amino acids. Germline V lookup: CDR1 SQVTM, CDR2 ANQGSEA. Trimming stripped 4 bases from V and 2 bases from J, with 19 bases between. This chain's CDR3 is CSVARTGTTSTDTQYF. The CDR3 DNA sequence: TGCAGCGTTGCACGAACCGGGACAACCTCCACAGATACGCAGTATTTT.

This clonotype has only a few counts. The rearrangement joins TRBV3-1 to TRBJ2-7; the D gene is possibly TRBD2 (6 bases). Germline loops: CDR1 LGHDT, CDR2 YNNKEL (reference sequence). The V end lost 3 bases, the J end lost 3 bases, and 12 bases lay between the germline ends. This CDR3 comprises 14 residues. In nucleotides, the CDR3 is TGTGCCAGCAGCCATCTCCCGACTAGCTACGAGCAGTACTTC. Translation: CASSHLPTSYEQYF.

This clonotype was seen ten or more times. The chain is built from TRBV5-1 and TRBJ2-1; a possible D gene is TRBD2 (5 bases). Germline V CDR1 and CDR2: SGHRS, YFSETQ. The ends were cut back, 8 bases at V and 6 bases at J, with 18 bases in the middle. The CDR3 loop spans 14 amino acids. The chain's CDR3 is CASEASGGINEQFF. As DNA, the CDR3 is TGCGCCAGTGAGGCGTCAGGAGGTATCAATGAGCAGTTCTTC.

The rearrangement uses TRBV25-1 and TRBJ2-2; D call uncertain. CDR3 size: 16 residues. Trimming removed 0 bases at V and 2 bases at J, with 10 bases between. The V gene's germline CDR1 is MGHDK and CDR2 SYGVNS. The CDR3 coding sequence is TGTGCCAGCAGTGAATACATGGAGTTAAACACCGGGGAGCTGTTTTTT. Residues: CASSEYMELNTGELFF.

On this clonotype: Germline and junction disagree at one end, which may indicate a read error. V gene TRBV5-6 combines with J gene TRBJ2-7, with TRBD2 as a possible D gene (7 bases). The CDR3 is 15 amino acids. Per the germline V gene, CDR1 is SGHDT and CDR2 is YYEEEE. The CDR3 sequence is CASSLLTGGLREQYF. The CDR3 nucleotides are TGTGCCAGCAGTTTATTGACGGGGGGCCTACGCGAGCAGTACTTT.

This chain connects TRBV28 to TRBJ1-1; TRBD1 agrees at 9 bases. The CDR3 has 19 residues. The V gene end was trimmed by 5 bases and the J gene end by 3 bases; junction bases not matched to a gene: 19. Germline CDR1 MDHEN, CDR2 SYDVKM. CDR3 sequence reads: CASSRLRQGGIGHYTEAFF. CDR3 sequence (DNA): TGTGCCAGCAGTAGACTAAGACAGGGGGGAATAGGCCATTACACTGAAGCTTTCTTT.

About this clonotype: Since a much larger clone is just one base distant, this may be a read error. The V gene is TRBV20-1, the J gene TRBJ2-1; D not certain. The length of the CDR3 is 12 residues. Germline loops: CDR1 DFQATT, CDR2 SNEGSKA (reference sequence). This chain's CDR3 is CSAEGSDKEQFF. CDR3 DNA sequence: TGCAGTGCTGAAGGGTCCGACAAGGAGCAGTTCTTC.

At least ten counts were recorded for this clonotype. Written as DNA, the CDR3 is TGTGCCAGCAGCCCCACGTCAACTGAGCAGTTCTTC. It encodes CASSPTSTEQFF. The V gene is TRBV7-2, the J gene TRBJ2-1; unclear D gene. Germline values: CDR1 SGHTA, CDR2 FQGNSA. The CDR3 contains 12 residues. The V and J ends lost 5 bases and 9 bases respectively, with 11 bases between them. The full variable domain, with the rest looked up from reference TRBV7-2 and TRBJ2-1, is GAGVSQSPSNKVTEKGKDVELRCDPISGHTALYWYRQSLGQGLEFLIYFQGNSAPDKSGLPSDRFSAERTGGSVSTLTIQRTQQEDSAVYLCASSPTSTEQFFGPGTRLTVL.

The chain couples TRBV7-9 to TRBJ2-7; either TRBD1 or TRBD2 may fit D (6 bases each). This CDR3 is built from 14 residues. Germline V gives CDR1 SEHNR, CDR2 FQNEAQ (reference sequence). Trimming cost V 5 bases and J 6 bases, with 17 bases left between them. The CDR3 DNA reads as TGTGCCAGCAGCCCCCACAGGGAAGCGGGCGAGCAGTACTTC. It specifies CASSPHREAGEQYF.